What follows is one T cell receptor (beta chain) and its context. Per the original data handling: Estimates of nucleated cell counts were drawn from the amplification of reference gene primers. Sequenced by immunoSEQ multiplex PCR; TCRdb stores in-frame clones only, minus some. Clone size and the V and J calls come from that table; the DNA yielded D and trimming. The table includes more than 80,000 clones, approximately 86% detected once. The CDR3 is 14 residues long. Germline V gene lookup returns CDR1 LNHDA and CDR2 SQIVND (reference sequence). Losses at the gene ends were 3 bases for V and 2 bases for J; bases not matched to a gene: 1. This record belongs to a study of blood T cell repertoires in COVID-19. Study as a whole: COVID-19 samples from acute and convalescent phases originated in the United States, Italy and Spain. PBMCs, B-cell-depleted T cells, or T cells were the source of the cDNA or gDNA that made up the material.

The chain uses TRBV19 and TRBJ1-3, with TRBD1 matching over 7 bases. Sequenced material: peripheral blood. The TCR originated in an elderly man with acute or convalescent COVID-19. DNA of the CDR3: TGTGCCAGTAGTATGGGACAGCCTGGAAACACCATATATTTT. It encodes CASSMGQPGNTIYF.